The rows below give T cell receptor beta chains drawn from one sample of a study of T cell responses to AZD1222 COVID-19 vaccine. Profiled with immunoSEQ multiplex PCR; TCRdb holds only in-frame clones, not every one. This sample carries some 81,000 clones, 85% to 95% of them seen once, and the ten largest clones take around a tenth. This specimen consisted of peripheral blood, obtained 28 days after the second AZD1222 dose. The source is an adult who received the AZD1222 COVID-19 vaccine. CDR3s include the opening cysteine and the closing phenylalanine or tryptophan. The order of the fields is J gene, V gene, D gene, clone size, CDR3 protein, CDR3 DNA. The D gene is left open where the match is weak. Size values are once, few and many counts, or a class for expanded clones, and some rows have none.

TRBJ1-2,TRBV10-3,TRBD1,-,CAISEQTGGRYGYTF,TGTGCCATCAGTGAGCAGACAGGGGGCCGTTATGGCTACACCTTC
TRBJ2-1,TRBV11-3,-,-,CASSQMGGQFF,TGTGCCAGCAGCCAGATGGGGGGGCAGTTCTTC
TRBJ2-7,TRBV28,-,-,CARLWVPYEQYF,TGTGCCCGCCTCTGGGTCCCCTACGAGCAGTACTTC
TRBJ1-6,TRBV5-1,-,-,CASSLVSWNSPLHF,TGCGCCAGCAGCTTGGTAAGCTGGAATTCACCCCTCCACTTT
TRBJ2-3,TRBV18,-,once,CASSPLVADTQYF,TGTGCCAGCTCCCCATTGGTGGCAGATACGCAGTATTTT
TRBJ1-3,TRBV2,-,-,CASSALATGNTIYF,TGTGCCAGCAGTGCCTTGGCTACAGGAAACACCATATATTTT
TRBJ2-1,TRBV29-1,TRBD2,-,CSVAGLAGGYNEQFF,TGCAGCGTTGCGGGACTAGCGGGAGGATACAATGAGCAGTTCTTC
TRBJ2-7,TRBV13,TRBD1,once,CASSHRTGAYEQYF,TGTGCCAGCAGCCACCGGACAGGAGCCTACGAGCAGTACTTC
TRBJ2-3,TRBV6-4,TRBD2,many,CASRTTSGATDTQYF,TGTGCCAGCAGAACGACTAGCGGGGCCACAGATACGCAGTATTTT
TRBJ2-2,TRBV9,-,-,CASSRQAEGSGELFF,TGTGCCAGCAGCCGCCAGGCGGAGGGTTCCGGGGAGCTGTTTTTT
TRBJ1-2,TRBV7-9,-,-,CASSLEAGRGGYTF,TGTGCCAGCAGCTTAGAGGCAGGGCGAGGTGGCTACACCTTC
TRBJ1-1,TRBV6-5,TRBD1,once,CASSQGGATEAFF,TGTGCCAGCAGCCAAGGGGGCGCGACTGAAGCTTTCTTT
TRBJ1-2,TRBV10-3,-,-,CAISQQGSGGYTF,TGTGCCATCAGCCAACAGGGTTCAGGTGGCTACACCTTC
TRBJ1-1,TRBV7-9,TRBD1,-,CASSLEEGQGTVEAFF,TGTGCCAGCAGCTTAGAAGAGGGACAGGGGACGGTTGAAGCTTTCTTT
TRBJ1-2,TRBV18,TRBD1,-,CASSPDRDYGYTF,TGTGCCAGCTCACCGGACAGGGACTATGGCTACACCTTC
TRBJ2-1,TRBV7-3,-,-,CASSFLEGGEQFF,TGTGCCAGCAGCTTTTTAGAGGGAGGTGAGCAGTTCTTC
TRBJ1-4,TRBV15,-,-,CATSRGQQINEKLFF,TGTGCCACCAGCAGGGGGCAACAGATTAATGAAAAACTGTTTTTT